Sequencing of this TCR beta chain was carried out in a study of blood T cell repertoires in COVID-19. Study summary: COVID-19 samples collected from the United States, Italy and Spain covered acute and convalescent phases.

The method was immunoSEQ multiplex PCR; TCRdb's version includes in-frame clones alone and lacks a portion of them. The repertoire has under 80,000 clones, 70% to 90% of them found once; the top ten carry about 14%. The TCR was taken from a human donor in a cohort sampled during active COVID-19. The sequenced sample was peripheral blood.

This CDR3 reads CATSDAAGGARGEQFF. The CDR3 DNA follows: TGTGCCACCAGTGACGCGGCGGGAGGGGCTAGGGGTGAGCAGTTCTTC. The V and J genes are TRBV24-1 and TRBJ2-1; the match to TRBD2 covers 9 bases. Germline CDR1 reads KGHDR; CDR2 reads SFDVKD. Germline trimming cut 4 bases from V and 9 bases from J; bases unmatched to any gene: 12. The CDR3 is 16 amino acids.